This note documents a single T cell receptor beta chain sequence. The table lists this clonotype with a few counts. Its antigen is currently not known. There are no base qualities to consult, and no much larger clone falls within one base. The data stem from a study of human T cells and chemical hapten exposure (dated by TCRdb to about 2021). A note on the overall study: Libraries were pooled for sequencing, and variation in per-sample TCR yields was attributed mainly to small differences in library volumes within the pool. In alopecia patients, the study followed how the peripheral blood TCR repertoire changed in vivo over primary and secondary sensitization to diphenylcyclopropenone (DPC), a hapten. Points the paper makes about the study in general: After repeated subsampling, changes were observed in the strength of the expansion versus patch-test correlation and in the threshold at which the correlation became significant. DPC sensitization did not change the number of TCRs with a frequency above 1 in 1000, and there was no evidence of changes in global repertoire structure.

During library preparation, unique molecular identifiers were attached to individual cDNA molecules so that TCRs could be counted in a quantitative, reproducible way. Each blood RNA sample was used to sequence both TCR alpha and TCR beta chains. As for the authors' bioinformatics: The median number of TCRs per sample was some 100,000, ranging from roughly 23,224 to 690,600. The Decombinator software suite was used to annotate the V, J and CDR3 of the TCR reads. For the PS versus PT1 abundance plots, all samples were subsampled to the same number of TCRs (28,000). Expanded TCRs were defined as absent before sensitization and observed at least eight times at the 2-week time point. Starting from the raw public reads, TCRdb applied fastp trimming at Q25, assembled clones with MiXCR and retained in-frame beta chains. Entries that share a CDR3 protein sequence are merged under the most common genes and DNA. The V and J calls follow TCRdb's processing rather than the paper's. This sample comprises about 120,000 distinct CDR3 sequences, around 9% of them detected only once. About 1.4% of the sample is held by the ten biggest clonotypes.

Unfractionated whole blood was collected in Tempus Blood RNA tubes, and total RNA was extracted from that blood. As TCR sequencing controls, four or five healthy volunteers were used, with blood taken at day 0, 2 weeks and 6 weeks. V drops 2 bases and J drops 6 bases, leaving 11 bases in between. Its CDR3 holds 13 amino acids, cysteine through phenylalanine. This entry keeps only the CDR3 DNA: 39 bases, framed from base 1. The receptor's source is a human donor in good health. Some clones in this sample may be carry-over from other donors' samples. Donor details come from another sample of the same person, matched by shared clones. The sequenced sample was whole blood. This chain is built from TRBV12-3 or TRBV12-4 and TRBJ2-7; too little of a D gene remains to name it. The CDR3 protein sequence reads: CASSLSGFREQYF. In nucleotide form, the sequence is TGTGCCAGCAGTTTAAGTGGGTTTCGCGAGCAGTACTTC.